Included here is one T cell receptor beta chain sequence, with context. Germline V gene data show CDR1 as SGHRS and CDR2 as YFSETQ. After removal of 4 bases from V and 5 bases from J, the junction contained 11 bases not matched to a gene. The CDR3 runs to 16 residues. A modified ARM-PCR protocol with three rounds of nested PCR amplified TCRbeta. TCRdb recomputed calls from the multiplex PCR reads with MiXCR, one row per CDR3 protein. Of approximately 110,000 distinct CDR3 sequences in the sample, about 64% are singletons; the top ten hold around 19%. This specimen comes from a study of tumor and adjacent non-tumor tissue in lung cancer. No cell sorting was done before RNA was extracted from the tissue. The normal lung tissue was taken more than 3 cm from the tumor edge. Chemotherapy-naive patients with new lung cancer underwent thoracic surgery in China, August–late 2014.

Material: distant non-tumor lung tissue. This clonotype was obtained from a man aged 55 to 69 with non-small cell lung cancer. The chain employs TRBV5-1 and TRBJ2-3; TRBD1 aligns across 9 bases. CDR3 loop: CASSPTGGAAGDTQYF. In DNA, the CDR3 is TGCGCCAGCAGCCCGACAGGGGGGGCCGCCGGAGATACGCAGTATTTT.